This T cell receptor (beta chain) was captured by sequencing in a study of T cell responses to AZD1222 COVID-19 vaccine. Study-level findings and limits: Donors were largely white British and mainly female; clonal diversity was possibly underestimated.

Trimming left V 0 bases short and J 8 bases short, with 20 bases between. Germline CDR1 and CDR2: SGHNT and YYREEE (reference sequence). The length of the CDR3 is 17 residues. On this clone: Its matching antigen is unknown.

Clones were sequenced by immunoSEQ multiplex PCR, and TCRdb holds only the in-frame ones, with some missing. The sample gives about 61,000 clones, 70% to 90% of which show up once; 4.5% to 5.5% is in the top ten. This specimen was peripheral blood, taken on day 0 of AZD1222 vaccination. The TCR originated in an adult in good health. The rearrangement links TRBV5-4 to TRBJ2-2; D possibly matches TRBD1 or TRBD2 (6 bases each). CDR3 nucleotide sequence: TGTGCCAGCAGCTTGGAGCCGGGGGCGGTTCTATCGGGGGAGCTGTTTTTT. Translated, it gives CASSLEPGAVLSGELFF.